Each of the 2 T cell receptor beta chains below was sequenced from the same sample in a study of OX40 agonist ivuxolimab in advanced cancers. The data were produced by immunoSEQ multiplex PCR, yet TCRdb's version contains in-frame clones alone and is incomplete. This table has 130,000 or so clones, around nine tenths appearing once. The sequences come from CD4+ or CD8+ T cells sorted from blood, collected in a trial of the OX40 agonist ivuxolimab. The receptor set was obtained from an adult with an advanced solid tumor such as melanoma, head and neck, liver or kidney cancer.

The count of this clone is one. The rearrangement joins TRBV28 to TRBJ1-1, with TRBD1 as a possible D gene (5 bases). This CDR3 comprises 15 residues. Trimming pared 8 bases from V and 3 bases from J, leaving 19 bases between. Germline assignment: CDR1 MDHEN and CDR2 SYDVKM. The CDR3 nucleotides read TGTGCCAGCTTCTCTGGCGGGGCTACGGACACTGAAGCTTTCTTT. Its protein product is CASFSGGATDTEAFF.

The gene calls are TRBV28 and TRBJ1-2; D gene uncertain. CDR3 length: 15 amino acids. Germline CDR1 and CDR2: MDHEN and SYDVKM. The V gene lost 0 bases and the J gene lost 7 bases, with 15 bases spanning the gap. CDR3 sequence: CASSLWAEGKGGYTF. In DNA, the CDR3 is TGTGCCAGCAGTTTATGGGCAGAAGGTAAAGGTGGCTACACCTTC.